The entry below gives a single T cell receptor beta chain sequence along with its context. Antigen: not known. Different DNA sequences within this sample yield the same CDR3. The length of the CDR3 is 12 residues. The V and J ends lost 2 bases and 5 bases respectively, with 5 bases between them. Germline lookup yields CDR1 KGHSH and CDR2 LQKENI. Method: immunoSEQ multiplex PCR; TCRdb's copy keeps in-frame clones and lacks some. The sample has about 1.5 million clones, approximately 98% seen once. This sample stems from a study of shared clonotypes between healthy human individuals. Study observations and caveats: Investigators collected only blood, and repertoires in tissues likely differ.

Sequenced input: naive CD4+ T cells sorted from blood. Subset in this sample: CD45RA+ positively selected. The J gene is TRBJ2-3, the V gene TRBV18, with no clear D. The clonotype originates from a young man in good health. The CDR3 sequence: CASSPTEDTQYF. The CDR3 bases are TGTGCCAGCTCACCAACAGAAGATACGCAGTATTTT.